This T cell receptor beta chain appears in the sequencing data of a study of T cells in Graves' hyperthyroidism and ophthalmopathy. General study findings and limits: Ophthalmopathy and stable hyperthyroidism were separated by a 13 V-J model.

TCR beta CDR3 region amplification was performed from RNA transcripts. HTBI primers were used for first-round RT-PCR of the TCR CDR3. TCRdb processed the multiplex PCR reads anew with MiXCR; each CDR3 protein has one entry. This sample has hundreds of thousands of distinct CDR3 sequences, with less than 20% found just once. Clinical symptoms, serum thyroxine, TRAb, thyroid ultrasound and orbital computed tomography informed diagnoses. CDR1 ENHRY and CDR2 SYGVKD come from the germline V gene. This CDR3 is 12 amino acids long. V gave up 2 bases and J gave up 4 bases, with 5 bases separating them. In its sample, this clonotype was seen a few times. The target antigen is unknown.

Source material: blood. The V call is TRBV10-3, the J call TRBJ1-1; a weak D match, TRBD1 (5 bases). The clonotype was recovered from a woman aged 18-29 years with Graves' hyperthyroidism. In DNA, the CDR3 is TGTGCCATCAGTGAGGGGGCCACTGAAGCTTTCTTT. Amino acids: CAISEGATEAFF.